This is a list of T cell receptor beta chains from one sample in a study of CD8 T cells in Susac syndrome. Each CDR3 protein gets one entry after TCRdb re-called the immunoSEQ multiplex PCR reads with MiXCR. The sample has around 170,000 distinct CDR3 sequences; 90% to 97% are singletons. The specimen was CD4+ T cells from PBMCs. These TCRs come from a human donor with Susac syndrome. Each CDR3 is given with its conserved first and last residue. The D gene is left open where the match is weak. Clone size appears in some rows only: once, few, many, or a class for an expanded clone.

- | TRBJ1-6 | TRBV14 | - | TGTGCCAGCAGCCGCTGGGCCCCGTCACCCCTCCACTTT | CASSRWAPSPLHF
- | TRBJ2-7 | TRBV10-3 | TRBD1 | TGTGCCATCAGGACAGGGGGCGGGTACGAGCAGTACTTC | CAIRTGGGYEQYF
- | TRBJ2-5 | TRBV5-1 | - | TGCGCCAGCAGCACAGGGCGACCACAAGAGACCCAGTACTTC | CASSTGRPQETQYF
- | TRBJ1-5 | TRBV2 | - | TGTGCCAGCAGATACGATCAGCCCCAGCATTTT | CASRYDQPQHF
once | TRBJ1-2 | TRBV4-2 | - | TGTGCCAGCAGCCAAGACACCCTCAGGGGTGGCTATGGCTACACCTTC | CASSQDTLRGGYGYTF
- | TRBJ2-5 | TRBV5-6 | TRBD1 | TGTGCCAGCAGCTTGGTGGGACAGGGAAAGACCCAGTACTTC | CASSLVGQGKTQYF
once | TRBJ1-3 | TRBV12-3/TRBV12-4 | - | TGTGCCAGCAGTTTGAATCGGGTGGGAAACACCATATATTTT | CASSLNRVGNTIYF
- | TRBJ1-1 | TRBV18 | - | TGTGCCAGCTCACCCGGACGGATGAACACTGAAGCTTTCTTT | CASSPGRMNTEAFF
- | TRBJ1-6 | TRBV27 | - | TGTGCCAGCAGTTCACTAGAGGGCGTTTCACCCCTCCACTTT | CASSSLEGVSPLHF
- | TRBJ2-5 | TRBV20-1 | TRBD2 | TGCAGTTCCTCCCGTGTAGCGGGGGTCAAACAAGAGACCCAGTACTTC | CSSSRVAGVKQETQYF
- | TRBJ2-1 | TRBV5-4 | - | TGTGCCAGCAGCTTGGACAGTCAAGCCTTCGGTGAGCAGTTCTTC | CASSLDSQAFGEQFF
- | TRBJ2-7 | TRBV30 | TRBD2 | TGTGCCTTTAAGAGGGAGGGCGGGAGGCGTGAGCAGTACTTC | CAFKREGGRREQYF
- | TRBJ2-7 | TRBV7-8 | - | TGTGCCAGCAGCTCGATGGGAGGGGGCTACGAGCAGTACTTC | CASSSMGGGYEQYF
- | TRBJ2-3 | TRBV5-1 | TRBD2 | TGCGCCAGCAGCTGGACTAGCGGGGTTAGCACAGATACGCAGTATTTT | CASSWTSGVSTDTQYF
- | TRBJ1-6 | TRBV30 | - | TGTGCCTGGATAGTAGGGGATAATTCACCCCTCCACTTT | CAWIVGDNSPLHF
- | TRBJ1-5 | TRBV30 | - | TGTGCCTGGAGTGCAGGAGATCAGCCCCAGCATTTT | CAWSAGDQPQHF
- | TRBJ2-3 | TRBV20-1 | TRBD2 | TGCAGTGCTAGAGGGCCGGGAGCGGGGGAGGCAGATACGCAGTATTTT | CSARGPGAGEADTQYF
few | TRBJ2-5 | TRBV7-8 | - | TGTGCCAGCAGCTCCGGCAGTAACCAAGAGACCCAGTACTTC | CASSSGSNQETQYF
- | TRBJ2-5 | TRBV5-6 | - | TGTGCCAGCAGCGCCAACCCGGACGCCCAAGAGACCCAGTACTTC | CASSANPDAQETQYF
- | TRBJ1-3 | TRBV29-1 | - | TGCAGCGTCTCAGGGAGGTCTGGAAACACCATATATTTT | CSVSGRSGNTIYF
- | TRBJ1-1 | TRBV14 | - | TGTGCCAGCAGCCCATCGGACAGCAAAGCTTTCTTT | CASSPSDSKAFF
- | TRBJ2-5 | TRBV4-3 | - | TGCGCCAGCAGCCAAGATTGGGCGACGGAGACCCAGTACTTC | CASSQDWATETQYF
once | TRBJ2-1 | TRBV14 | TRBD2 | TGTGCCAGCAGCCCACGACTAGCGGGGTGGGGGAATGAGCAGTTCTTC | CASSPRLAGWGNEQFF
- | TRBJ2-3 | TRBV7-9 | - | TGTGCCAGCAGCTTAGAAGGGGCGAAGGATACGCAGTATTTT | CASSLEGAKDTQYF
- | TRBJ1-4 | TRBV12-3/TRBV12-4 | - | TGTGCCAGCAGCTCTGATCCGGAAAAACTGTTTTTT | CASSSDPEKLFF